This TCR beta chain was documented in a study of blood T cell repertoires in COVID-19. Cohort placement rested on clinical history that participants reported themselves. Sequenced by immunoSEQ multiplex PCR; TCRdb stores in-frame clones only, minus some. The table lists 150,000 to 200,000 clones, roughly 84% of them singletons. In its sample, this clone was seen once. Source material: PBMCs or T cells enriched from blood (not recorded which). The receptor's source is a woman between 50 and 59 years old who had recovered from COVID-19.

The CDR3 here is CASSLAERGELFF. In nucleotides, the CDR3 is TGTGCCAGCAGCTTAGCGGAGCGGGGGGAGCTGTTTTTT. This chain joins TRBV11-2 and TRBJ2-2; possibly TRBD2 for D (5 bases). Germline loops: CDR1 SGHAT, CDR2 FQNNGV. The germline V and J ends were trimmed by 1 base and 8 bases, with 8 bases remaining between them. This CDR3 has 13 amino acids.